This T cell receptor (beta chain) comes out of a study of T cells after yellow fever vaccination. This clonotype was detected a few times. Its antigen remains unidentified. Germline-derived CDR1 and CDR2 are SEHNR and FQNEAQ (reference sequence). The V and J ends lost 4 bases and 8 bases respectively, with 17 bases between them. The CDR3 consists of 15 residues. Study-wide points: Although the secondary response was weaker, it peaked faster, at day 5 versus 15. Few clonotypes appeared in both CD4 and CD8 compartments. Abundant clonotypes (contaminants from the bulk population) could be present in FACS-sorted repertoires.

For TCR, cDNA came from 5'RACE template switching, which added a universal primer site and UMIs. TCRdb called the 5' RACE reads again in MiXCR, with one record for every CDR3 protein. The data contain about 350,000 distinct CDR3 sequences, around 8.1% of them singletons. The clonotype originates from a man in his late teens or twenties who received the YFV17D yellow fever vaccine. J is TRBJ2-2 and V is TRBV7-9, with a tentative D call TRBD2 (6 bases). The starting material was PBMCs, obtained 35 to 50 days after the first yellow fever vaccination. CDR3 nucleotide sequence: TGTGCCAGCAGCTCCTCCGGGACTGAAGTTGGGGAGCTGTTTTTT. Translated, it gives CASSSSGTEVGELFF.